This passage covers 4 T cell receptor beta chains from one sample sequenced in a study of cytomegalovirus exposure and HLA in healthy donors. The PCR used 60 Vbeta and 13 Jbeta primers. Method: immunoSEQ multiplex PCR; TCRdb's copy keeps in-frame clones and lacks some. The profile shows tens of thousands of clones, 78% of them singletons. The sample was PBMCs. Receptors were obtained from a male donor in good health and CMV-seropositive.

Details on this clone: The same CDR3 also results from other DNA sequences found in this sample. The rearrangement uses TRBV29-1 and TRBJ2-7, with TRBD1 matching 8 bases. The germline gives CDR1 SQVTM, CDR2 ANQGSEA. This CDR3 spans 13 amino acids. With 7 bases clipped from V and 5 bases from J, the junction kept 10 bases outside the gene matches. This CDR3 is CSGGTGTGNEQYF. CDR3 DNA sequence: TGCAGCGGGGGGACCGGGACAGGCAACGAGCAGTACTTC.

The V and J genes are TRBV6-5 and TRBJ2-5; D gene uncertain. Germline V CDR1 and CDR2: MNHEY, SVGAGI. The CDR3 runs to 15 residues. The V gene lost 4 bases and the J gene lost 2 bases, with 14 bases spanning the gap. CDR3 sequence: CASSSQPASQETQYF. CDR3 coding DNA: TGTGCCAGCAGTTCCCAACCGGCTAGTCAAGAGACCCAGTACTTC.

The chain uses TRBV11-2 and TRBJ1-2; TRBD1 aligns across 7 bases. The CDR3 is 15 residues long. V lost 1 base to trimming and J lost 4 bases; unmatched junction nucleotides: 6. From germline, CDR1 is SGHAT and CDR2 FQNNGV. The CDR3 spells CASSLGGTASYGYTF. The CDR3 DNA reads TGTGCCAGCAGCTTAGGGGGGACAGCGAGCTATGGCTACACCTTC.

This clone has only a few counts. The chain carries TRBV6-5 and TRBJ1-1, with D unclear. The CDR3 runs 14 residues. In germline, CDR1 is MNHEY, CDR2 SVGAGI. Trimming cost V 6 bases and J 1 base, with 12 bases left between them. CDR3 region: CASRDWRGNTEAFF. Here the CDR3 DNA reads TGTGCCAGCAGGGACTGGAGAGGGAACACTGAAGCTTTCTTT.